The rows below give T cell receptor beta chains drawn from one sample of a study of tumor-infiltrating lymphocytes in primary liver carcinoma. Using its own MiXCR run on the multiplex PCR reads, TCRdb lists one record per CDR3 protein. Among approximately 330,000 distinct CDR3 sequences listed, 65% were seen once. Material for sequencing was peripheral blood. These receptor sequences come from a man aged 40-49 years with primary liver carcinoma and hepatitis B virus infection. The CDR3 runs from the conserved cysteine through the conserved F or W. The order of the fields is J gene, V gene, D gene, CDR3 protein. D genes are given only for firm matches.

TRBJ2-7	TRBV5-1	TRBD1	CAGSLRPGGRNEQYF
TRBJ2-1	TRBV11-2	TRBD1	CASSSGQGGNEQFF
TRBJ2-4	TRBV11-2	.	CASSLDQIEPLAKNIQYF
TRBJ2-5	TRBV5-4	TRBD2	CASSRTSGGEETQYF
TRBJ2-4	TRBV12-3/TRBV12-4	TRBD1	CASNTGVKNIQYF
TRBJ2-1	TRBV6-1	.	CASMLNQHNEQFF
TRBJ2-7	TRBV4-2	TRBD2	CASSQEFGLAGGVSYEQYF
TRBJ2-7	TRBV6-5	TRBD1	CASTKRDPDRSYEQYF
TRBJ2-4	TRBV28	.	CASSSGGTSGLIRNIQYF
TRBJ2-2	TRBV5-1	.	CASSLVSSPGELFF
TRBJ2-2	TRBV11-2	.	CVSSAHPPPGELFF
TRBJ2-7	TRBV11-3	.	CANSLVSWESYEQYF
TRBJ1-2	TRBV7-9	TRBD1	CAGSLVGTGTHYGYTF
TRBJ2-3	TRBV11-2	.	CVSSVPRDGHIDTQYF